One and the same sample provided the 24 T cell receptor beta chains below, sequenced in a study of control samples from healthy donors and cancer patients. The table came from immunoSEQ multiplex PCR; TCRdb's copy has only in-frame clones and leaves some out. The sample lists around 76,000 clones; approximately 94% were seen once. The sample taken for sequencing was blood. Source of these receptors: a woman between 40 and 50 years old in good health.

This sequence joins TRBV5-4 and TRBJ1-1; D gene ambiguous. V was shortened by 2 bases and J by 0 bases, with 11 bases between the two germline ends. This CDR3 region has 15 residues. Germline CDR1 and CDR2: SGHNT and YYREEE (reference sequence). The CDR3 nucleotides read TGTGCCAGCAGCTTAACCAGAGGACTGAACACTGAAGCTTTCTTT. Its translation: CASSLTRGLNTEAFF. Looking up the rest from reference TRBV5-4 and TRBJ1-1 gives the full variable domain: ETGVTQSPTHLIKTRGQQVTLRCSSQSGHNTVSWYQQALGQGPQFIFQYYREEENGRGNFPPRFSGLQFPNYSSELNVNALELDDSALYLCASSLTRGLNTEAFFGQGTRLTVV.

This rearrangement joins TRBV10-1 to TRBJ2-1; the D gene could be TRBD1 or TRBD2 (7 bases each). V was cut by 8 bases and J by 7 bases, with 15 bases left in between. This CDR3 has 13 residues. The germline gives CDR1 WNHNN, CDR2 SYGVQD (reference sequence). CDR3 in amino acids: CASQGGAGNEQFF. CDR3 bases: TGCGCCAGCCAGGGGGGGGCAGGGAATGAGCAGTTCTTC.

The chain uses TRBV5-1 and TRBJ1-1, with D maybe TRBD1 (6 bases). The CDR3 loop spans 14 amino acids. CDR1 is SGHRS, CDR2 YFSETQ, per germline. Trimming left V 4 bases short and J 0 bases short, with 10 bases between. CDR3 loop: CASSNTGLNTEAFF. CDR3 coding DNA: TGCGCCAGCAGCAATACAGGGTTGAACACTGAAGCTTTCTTT.

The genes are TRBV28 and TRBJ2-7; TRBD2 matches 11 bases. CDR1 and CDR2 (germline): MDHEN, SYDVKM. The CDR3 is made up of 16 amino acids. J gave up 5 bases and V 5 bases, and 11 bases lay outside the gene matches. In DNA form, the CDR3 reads TGTGCCAGCAGTCTAGGGAATAGCGGGGGGGAAAACGAGCAGTACTTC. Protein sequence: CASSLGNSGGENEQYF.

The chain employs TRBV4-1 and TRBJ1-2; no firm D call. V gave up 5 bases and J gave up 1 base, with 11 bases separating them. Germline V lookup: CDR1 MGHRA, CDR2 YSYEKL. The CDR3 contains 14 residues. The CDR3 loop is CASSELDYNYGYTF. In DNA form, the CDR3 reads TGCGCCAGCAGCGAGTTGGACTATAACTATGGCTACACCTTC.

DNA of the CDR3: TGTGCCAGCAGCCAAGATTGGCGGGGGGCTTCTGGAAACACCATATATTTT. It encodes CASSQDWRGASGNTIYF. This rearrangement joins TRBV14 to TRBJ1-3; D is perhaps TRBD1 (6 bases). CDR3 size: 17 residues. V lost 0 bases and J 1 base, leaving 13 bases between the germline ends. The V gene's germline CDR1 is SGHDN and CDR2 FVKESK.

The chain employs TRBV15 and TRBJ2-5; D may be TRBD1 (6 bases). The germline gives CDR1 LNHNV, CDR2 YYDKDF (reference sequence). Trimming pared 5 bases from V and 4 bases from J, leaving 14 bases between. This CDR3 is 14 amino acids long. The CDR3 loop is CATSSDSFSETQYF. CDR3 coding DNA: TGTGCCACCAGCTCGGACAGTTTTTCAGAGACCCAGTACTTC.

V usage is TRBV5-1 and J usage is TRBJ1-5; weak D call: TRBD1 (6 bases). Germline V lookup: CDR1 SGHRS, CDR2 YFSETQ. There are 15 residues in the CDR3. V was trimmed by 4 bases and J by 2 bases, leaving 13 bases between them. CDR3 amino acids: CASSPQQGRNQPQHF. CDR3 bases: TGCGCCAGCAGCCCCCAACAGGGACGCAATCAGCCCCAGCATTTT.

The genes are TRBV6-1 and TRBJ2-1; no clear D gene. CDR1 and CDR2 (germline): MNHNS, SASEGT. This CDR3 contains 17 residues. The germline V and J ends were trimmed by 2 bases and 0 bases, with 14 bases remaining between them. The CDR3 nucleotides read TGTGCCAGCAGTGAACAACCCCATTTCAGCTCCTACAATGAGCAGTTCTTC. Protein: CASSEQPHFSSYNEQFF.

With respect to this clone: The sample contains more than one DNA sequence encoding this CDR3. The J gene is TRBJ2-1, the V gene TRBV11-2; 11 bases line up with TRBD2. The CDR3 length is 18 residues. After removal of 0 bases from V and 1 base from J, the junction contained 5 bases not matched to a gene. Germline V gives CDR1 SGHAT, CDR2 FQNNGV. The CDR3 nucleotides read TGTGCCAGCAGCTTAGAACTAGCGGGAGCGGCGTCCTACAATGAGCAGTTCTTC. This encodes CASSLELAGAASYNEQFF.

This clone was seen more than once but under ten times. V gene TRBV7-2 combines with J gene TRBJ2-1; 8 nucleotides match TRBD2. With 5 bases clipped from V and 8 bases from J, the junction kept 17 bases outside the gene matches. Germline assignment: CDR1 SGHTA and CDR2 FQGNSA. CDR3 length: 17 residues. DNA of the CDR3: TGTGCCAGCAGCCGCCCGGTTTCGGGGGGGCCCCAATATGAGCAGTTCTTC. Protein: CASSRPVSGGPQYEQFF.

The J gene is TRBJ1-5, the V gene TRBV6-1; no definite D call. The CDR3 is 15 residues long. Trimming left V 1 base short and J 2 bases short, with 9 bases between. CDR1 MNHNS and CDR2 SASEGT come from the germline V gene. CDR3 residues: CASSEGGLGNQPQHF. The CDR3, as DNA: TGTGCCAGCAGTGAAGGCGGGTTGGGCAATCAGCCCCAGCATTTT.

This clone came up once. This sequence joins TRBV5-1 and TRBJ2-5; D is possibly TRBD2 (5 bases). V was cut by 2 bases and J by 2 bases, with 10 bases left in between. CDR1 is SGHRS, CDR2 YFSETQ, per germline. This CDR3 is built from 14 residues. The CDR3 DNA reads TGCGCCAGCAGCTTCCGACGGGGACAAGAGACCCAGTACTTC. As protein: CASSFRRGQETQYF. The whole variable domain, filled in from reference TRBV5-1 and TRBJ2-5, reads KAGVTQTPRYLIKTRGQQVTLSCSPISGHRSVSWYQQTPGQGLQFLFEYFSETQRNKGNFPGRFSGRQFSNSRSEMNVSTLELGDSALYLCASSFRRGQETQYFGPGTRLLVL.

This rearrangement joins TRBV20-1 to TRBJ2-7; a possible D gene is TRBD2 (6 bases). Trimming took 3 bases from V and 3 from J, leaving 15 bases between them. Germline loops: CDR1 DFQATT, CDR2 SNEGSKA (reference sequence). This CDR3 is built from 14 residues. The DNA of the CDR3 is TGCAGTGCTAGTGGGACTCTGATTAACTACGAGCAGTACTTC. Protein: CSASGTLINYEQYF.

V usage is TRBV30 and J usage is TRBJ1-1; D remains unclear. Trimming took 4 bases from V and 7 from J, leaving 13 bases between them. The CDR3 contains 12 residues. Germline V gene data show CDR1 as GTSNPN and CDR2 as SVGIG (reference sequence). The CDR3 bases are TGTGCCTGGACCCGGGGTTATGGTGAAGCTTTCTTT. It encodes CAWTRGYGEAFF.

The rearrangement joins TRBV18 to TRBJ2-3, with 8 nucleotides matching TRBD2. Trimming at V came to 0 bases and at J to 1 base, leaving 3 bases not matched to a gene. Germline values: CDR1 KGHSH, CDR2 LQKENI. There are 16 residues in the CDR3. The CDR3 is CASSPPGLGGTDTQYF. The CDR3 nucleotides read TGTGCCAGCTCACCACCGGGACTAGGGGGCACAGATACGCAGTATTTT.

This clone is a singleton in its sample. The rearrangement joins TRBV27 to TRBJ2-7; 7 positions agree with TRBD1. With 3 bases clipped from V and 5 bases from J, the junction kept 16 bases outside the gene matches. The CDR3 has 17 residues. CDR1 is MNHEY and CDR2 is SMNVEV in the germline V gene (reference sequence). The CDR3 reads CASSLGPQQGFSHEQYF. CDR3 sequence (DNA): TGTGCCAGCAGTTTGGGGCCTCAACAGGGGTTCTCGCACGAGCAGTACTTC.

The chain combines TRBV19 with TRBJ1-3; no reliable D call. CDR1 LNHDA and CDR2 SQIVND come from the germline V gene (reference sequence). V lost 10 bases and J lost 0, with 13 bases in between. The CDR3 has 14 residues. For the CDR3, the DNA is TGTGCCACCTCGCTAGGGAGCTCTGGAAACACCATATATTTT. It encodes CATSLGSSGNTIYF.

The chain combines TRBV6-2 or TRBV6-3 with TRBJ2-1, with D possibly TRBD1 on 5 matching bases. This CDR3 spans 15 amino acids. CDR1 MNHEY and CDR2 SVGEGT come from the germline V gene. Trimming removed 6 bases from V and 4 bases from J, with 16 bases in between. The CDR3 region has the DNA TGTGCCAGCAGCAGCGAATCGACAGTTTACAATGAGCAGTTCTTC. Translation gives CASSSESTVYNEQFF.

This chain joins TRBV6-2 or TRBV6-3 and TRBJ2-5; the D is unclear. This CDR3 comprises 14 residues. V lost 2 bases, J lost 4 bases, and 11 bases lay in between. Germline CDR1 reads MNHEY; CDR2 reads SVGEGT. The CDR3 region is CASSYVLAPETQYF. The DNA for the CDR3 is TGTGCCAGCAGTTACGTGTTAGCCCCAGAGACCCAGTACTTC.

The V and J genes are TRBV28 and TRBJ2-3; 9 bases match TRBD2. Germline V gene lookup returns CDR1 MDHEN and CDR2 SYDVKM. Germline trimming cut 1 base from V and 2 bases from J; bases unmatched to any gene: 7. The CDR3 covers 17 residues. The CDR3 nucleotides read TGTGCCAGCAGTTTATTGCCTGCGGGGGGGCCCACAGATACGCAGTATTTT. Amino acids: CASSLLPAGGPTDTQYF.

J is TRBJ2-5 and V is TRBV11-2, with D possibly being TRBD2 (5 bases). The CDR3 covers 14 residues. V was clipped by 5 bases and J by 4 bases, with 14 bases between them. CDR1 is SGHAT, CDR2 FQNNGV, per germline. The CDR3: CASSTWERRETQYF. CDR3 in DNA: TGTGCCAGCAGCACATGGGAGCGGCGAGAGACCCAGTACTTC.

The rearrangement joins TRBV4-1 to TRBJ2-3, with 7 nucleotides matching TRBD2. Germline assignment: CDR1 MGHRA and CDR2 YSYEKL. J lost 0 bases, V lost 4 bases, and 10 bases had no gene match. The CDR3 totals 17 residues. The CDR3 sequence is CASSLQGGRASTDTQYF. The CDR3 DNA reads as TGCGCCAGCAGCCTCCAGGGAGGGAGAGCTAGCACAGATACGCAGTATTTT.

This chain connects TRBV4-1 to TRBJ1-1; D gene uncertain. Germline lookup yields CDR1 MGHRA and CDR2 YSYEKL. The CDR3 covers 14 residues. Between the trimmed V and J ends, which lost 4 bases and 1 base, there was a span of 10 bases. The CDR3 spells CASSPLGPNTEAFF. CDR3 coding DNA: TGCGCCAGCAGCCCCCTCGGACCGAACACTGAAGCTTTCTTT.